The 7 T cell receptor beta chains in this list originate from one sample, sequenced in a study of control samples from healthy donors and cancer patients. Some clones are missing from TCRdb's copy, which holds only in-frame ones; the method was immunoSEQ multiplex PCR. The sample carries roughly 170,000 clones, 90% to 95% recorded once. The sequencing sample was made of blood. The source of these receptors is a woman between 18 and 30 years old in good health.

The chain couples TRBV19 to TRBJ1-5, with 8 bases aligning to TRBD1. The junction had 9 bases not matched to a gene; V was cut back by 5 bases and J by 0 bases. Per germline, CDR1 LNHDA and CDR2 SQIVND (reference sequence). There are 17 residues in the CDR3. Here the CDR3 reads CASSDPGQVYSNQPQHF. CDR3 in DNA: TGTGCCAGTAGTGACCCGGGACAGGTGTATAGCAATCAGCCCCAGCATTTT.

The rearrangement uses TRBV6-6 and TRBJ1-6; D is undetermined. The V gene lost 2 bases and the J gene lost 8 bases, with 10 bases spanning the gap. This CDR3 is built from 14 residues. The germline V gene encodes CDR1 MNHNY and CDR2 SVGAGI (reference sequence). Here the CDR3 DNA reads TGTGCCAGCAGTTACAGGGAGGCGGATTCACCCCTCCACTTT. It is translated as CASSYREADSPLHF.

This chain joins TRBV6-5 and TRBJ1-1, with a possible D match to TRBD1 (6 bases). The CDR3 is 16 residues long. CDR1 and CDR2 from the germline V gene are MNHEY and SVGAGI. V lost 2 bases to trimming and J lost 0 bases, with 13 bases between them. The CDR3 here is CASSYAPDSMNTEAFF. In DNA, the CDR3 is TGTGCCAGCAGTTACGCACCGGACAGCATGAACACTGAAGCTTTCTTT.

The CDR3 DNA reads as TGTGCCAGCAGTTACATAGACCGGGACCACGGAAAACTGTTTTTT. The encoded protein is CASSYIDRDHGKLFF. The J gene is TRBJ1-4, the V gene TRBV6-2 or TRBV6-3; D may be TRBD1 (5 bases). CDR1 and CDR2 from the germline V gene are MNHEY and SVGEGT. This CDR3 is 15 amino acids long. V was trimmed by 2 bases and J by 10 bases, leaving 17 bases between them.

The rearrangement links TRBV6-6 to TRBJ1-5; perhaps TRBD1 as D (5 bases). V was trimmed by 2 bases and J by 5 bases, leaving 10 bases between them. The length of the CDR3 is 14 residues. Germline CDR1 is MNHNY and CDR2 is SVGAGI (reference sequence). CDR3: CASSYTGPDQPQHF. CDR3 in DNA: TGTGCCAGCAGTTACACGGGGCCCGATCAGCCCCAGCATTTT.

V gene TRBV7-9 combines with J gene TRBJ1-1, with 8 bases fitting TRBD1. The length of the CDR3 is 15 residues. Germline loops: CDR1 SEHNR, CDR2 FQNEAQ (reference sequence). V was clipped by 3 bases and J by 0 bases; unmatched bases: 3. The CDR3 region is CASSFPRGLNTEAFF. CDR3 coding DNA: TGTGCCAGCAGCTTCCCCAGGGGGCTGAACACTGAAGCTTTCTTT.

J is TRBJ1-5 and V is TRBV27; 10 bases fit TRBD1. After removal of 5 bases from V and 5 bases from J, the junction contained 6 bases not matched to a gene. CDR3 length: 15 amino acids. CDR1 MNHEY and CDR2 SMNVEV come from the germline V gene (reference sequence). The CDR3 bases are TGTGCCAGCAGTGGAGGACAGGGGGAATATCAGCCCCAGCATTTT. This gives the protein CASSGGQGEYQPQHF.